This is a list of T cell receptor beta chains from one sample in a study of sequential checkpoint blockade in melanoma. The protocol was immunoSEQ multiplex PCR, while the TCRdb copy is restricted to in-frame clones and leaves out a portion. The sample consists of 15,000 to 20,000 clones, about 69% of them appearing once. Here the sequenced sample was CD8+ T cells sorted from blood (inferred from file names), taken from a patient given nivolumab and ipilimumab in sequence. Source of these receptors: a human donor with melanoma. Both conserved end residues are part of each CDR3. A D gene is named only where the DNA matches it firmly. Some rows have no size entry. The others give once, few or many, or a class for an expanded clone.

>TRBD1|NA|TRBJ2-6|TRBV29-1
CSVLDRVLGANVLTF
TGCAGCGTTCTAGACAGGGTGTTAGGGGCCAACGTCCTGACTTTC
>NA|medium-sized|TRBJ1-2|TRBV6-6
CASTEAYGYTF
TGTGCCAGCACCGAGGCCTATGGCTACACCTTC
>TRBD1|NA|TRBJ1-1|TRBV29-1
CSAYGQGVMNTEAFF
TGCAGCGCATATGGACAGGGGGTGATGAACACTGAAGCTTTCTTT
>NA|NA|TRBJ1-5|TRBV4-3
CASSQDPARGNQPQHF
TGCGCCAGCAGCCAAGATCCGGCGCGGGGCAATCAGCCCCAGCATTTT
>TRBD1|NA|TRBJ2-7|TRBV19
CASSKTGTGRYEQYF
TGTGCCAGTAGTAAGACCGGGACAGGGCGGTACGAGCAGTACTTC
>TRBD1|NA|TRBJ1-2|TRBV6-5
CASSYGDRLYGYTF
TGTGCCAGCAGTTACGGGGACAGACTTTATGGCTACACCTTC
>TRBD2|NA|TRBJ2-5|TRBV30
CAWSIVAGSQETQYF
TGTGCCTGGTCAATTGTAGCGGGGTCACAAGAGACCCAGTACTTC
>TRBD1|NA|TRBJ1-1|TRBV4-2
CASSLGTGEGTEAFF
TGTGCCAGCAGCTTGGGGACAGGGGAGGGCACTGAAGCTTTCTTT
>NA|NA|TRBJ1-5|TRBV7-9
CASSLGGGSQPQHF
TGTGCCAGCAGCTTAGGAGGGGGAAGCCAGCCCCAGCATTTT
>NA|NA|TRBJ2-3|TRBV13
CASSPPDRSTDTQYF
TGTGCCAGCAGCCCCCCGGACAGAAGCACAGATACGCAGTATTTT
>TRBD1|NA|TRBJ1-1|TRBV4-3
CASSQELGQLNTEAFF
TGCGCCAGCAGCCAAGAATTGGGACAGCTGAACACTGAAGCTTTCTTT
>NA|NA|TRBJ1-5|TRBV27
CASSLGGGHQPQHF
TGTGCCAGCAGCCTCGGGGGGGGCCATCAGCCCCAGCATTTT
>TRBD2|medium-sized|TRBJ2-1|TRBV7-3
CASSLAGGTLNEQFF
TGTGCCAGCAGCTTAGCGGGAGGGACCTTGAATGAGCAGTTCTTC
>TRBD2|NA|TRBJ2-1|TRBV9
CASSGDYLHSEQFF
TGTGCCAGCTCCGGGGACTACCTACATAGTGAGCAGTTCTTC
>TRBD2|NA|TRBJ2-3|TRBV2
CASSVHPSGDRTDTQYF
TGTGCCAGCAGTGTTCACCCTAGCGGGGACCGCACAGATACGCAGTATTTT
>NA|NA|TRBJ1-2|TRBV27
CASSLEGTNYGYTF
TGTGCCAGCAGTTTAGAGGGTACTAACTATGGCTACACCTTC
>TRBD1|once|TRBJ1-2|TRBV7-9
CASSLRQGRANYGYTF
TGTGCCAGCAGCCTGAGACAGGGCCGAGCTAACTATGGCTACACCTTC
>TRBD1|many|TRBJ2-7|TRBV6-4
CASSYSGTGLSYEQYF
TGTGCCAGCAGTTACTCAGGGACAGGTTTATCCTACGAGCAGTACTTC
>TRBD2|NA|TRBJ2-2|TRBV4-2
CASSQARLAGIGNTGELFF
TGTGCCAGCAGCCAAGCTCGACTAGCGGGAATTGGGAACACCGGGGAGCTGTTTTTT
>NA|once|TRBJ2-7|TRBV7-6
CASSPRRDSYEQYF
TGTGCCAGCAGCCCTCGGAGGGATTCCTACGAGCAGTACTTC